This TCR beta chain appears in the sequencing data of a study of identical twins. Broader study findings: Out-of-frame alpha sequences shared between twins exhibited an excess of low generation probability. Researchers caution that invariant MAIT and iNKT cells could partly confound zero-insertion analyses.

Unique molecular identifiers were present on the cDNA, and a universal primer site came from template switching. TCRdb itself ran the 5' RACE reads through MiXCR, one entry per CDR3 protein. The sample yields 690,000 or so distinct CDR3 sequences, 8.5% to 9.5% seen once. Germline CDR1 reads SGHDT; CDR2 reads YYEEEE. V was pared by 3 bases and J by 7 bases, with 8 bases between. There are 13 residues in the CDR3. This clonotype was recorded at least ten times. Antigen unknown. In addition, the sample was reused for a study of yellow fever vaccine responses in identical twins.

This TCR derives from a woman aged 18-29 years in good health. The sample consisted of PBMCs. The rearrangement uses TRBV5-6 and TRBJ1-6; D is uncertain. The CDR3 is CASSSKSNSPLHF. As DNA, the CDR3 is TGTGCCAGCAGCTCGAAATCAAATTCACCCCTCCACTTT.